These T cell receptor beta chains were read from a single sample in a study of blood T cell repertoires in COVID-19. Repertoires were generated with immunoSEQ multiplex PCR, while TCRdb's copy carries only in-frame clones and drops some. In the table there are some 150,000 clones, more than 70% of which are singletons. The sequencing sample was made of peripheral blood. These receptors originate from a man in his fifties or sixties with active or convalescent COVID-19. Both conserved end residues are part of each CDR3. The D gene is left open where the match is weak. Expanded clones are given a class, and other clones once, few, many or no size at all.

v_gene: TRBV4-3
j_gene: TRBJ2-7
d_gene: TRBD1
abundance: -
len: 18
CDR3aa: CASSQDHLTGGLDYEQYF
CDR3nt: TGCGCCAGCAGCCAAGACCACCTTACAGGGGGCTTGGACTACGAGCAGTACTTC

v_gene: TRBV10-3
j_gene: TRBJ2-7
d_gene: -
abundance: few
len: 15
CDR3aa: CAISSSGTNDYEQYF
CDR3nt: TGTGCCATCAGTTCCTCCGGGACAAATGACTACGAGCAGTACTTC

v_gene: TRBV6-5
j_gene: TRBJ2-5
d_gene: -
abundance: once
len: 15
CDR3aa: CASCLAGTRQETQYF
CDR3nt: TGTGCCAGCTGTCTCGCCGGGACTCGTCAAGAGACCCAGTACTTC

v_gene: TRBV19
j_gene: TRBJ2-1
d_gene: TRBD2
abundance: -
len: 14
CDR3aa: CASSVSRGYNEQFF
CDR3nt: TGTGCCAGTAGTGTCTCGCGGGGGTACAATGAGCAGTTCTTC

v_gene: TRBV18
j_gene: TRBJ2-7
d_gene: TRBD1
abundance: -
len: 13
CDR3aa: CASSPVTGGEQYF
CDR3nt: TGTGCCAGCTCACCAGTGACAGGGGGCGAGCAGTACTTC

v_gene: TRBV29-1
j_gene: TRBJ2-2
d_gene: -
abundance: once
len: 13
CDR3aa: CSVAQGNTGELFF
CDR3nt: TGCAGCGTTGCACAGGGGAACACCGGGGAGCTGTTTTTT

v_gene: TRBV14
j_gene: TRBJ2-3
d_gene: TRBD2
abundance: once
len: 15
CDR3aa: CASSLHSGSADTQYF
CDR3nt: TGTGCCAGCAGCCTCCATAGCGGGAGTGCAGATACGCAGTATTTT

v_gene: TRBV14
j_gene: TRBJ2-2
d_gene: TRBD1
abundance: once
len: 16
CDR3aa: CASSQKGTGAVGELFF
CDR3nt: TGTGCCAGCAGCCAAAAAGGGACAGGAGCGGTCGGGGAGCTGTTTTTT

v_gene: TRBV5-1
j_gene: TRBJ2-7
d_gene: TRBD2
abundance: -
len: 16
CDR3aa: CASSSTGTSGPYEQYF
CDR3nt: TGCGCCAGCAGCTCAACCGGGACTAGCGGACCCTACGAGCAGTACTTC

v_gene: TRBV24-1
j_gene: TRBJ1-2
d_gene: -
abundance: -
len: 14
CDR3aa: CATSDSVEEYGYTF
CDR3nt: TGTGCCACCAGTGATTCGGTCGAGGAGTATGGCTACACCTTC

v_gene: TRBV15
j_gene: TRBJ2-7
d_gene: TRBD2
abundance: -
len: 15
CDR3aa: CATSRDTSGGYEQYF
CDR3nt: TGTGCCACCAGCAGAGATACTAGCGGGGGATACGAGCAGTACTTC

v_gene: TRBV27
j_gene: TRBJ2-2
d_gene: -
abundance: -
len: 12
CDR3aa: CASSFSAGELFF
CDR3nt: TGTGCCAGCAGTTTTAGCGCCGGGGAGCTGTTTTTT

v_gene: TRBV7-9
j_gene: TRBJ2-1
d_gene: TRBD2
abundance: few
len: 16
CDR3aa: CASSLGPGLALNEQFF
CDR3nt: TGTGCCAGCAGCTTAGGTCCGGGACTAGCCCTCAATGAGCAGTTCTTC

v_gene: TRBV5-1
j_gene: TRBJ1-6
d_gene: -
abundance: -
len: 15
CDR3aa: CASSQEGQPNSPLHF
CDR3nt: TGCGCCAGCAGCCAAGAAGGACAGCCCAATTCACCCCTCCACTTT

v_gene: TRBV5-4
j_gene: TRBJ1-5
d_gene: TRBD1
abundance: -
len: 15
CDR3aa: CASSLGGQGAQPQHF
CDR3nt: TGTGCCAGCAGCTTGGGGGGACAGGGGGCTCAGCCCCAGCATTTT

v_gene: TRBV10-2
j_gene: TRBJ2-3
d_gene: TRBD2
abundance: -
len: 14
CDR3aa: CASRLAGGPDTQYF
CDR3nt: TGCGCCAGCAGACTAGCGGGAGGGCCAGATACGCAGTATTTT

v_gene: TRBV9
j_gene: TRBJ2-7
d_gene: TRBD2
abundance: -
len: 18
CDR3aa: CASSVAPEREAFGHEQYF
CDR3nt: TGTGCCAGCAGCGTAGCACCGGAGCGGGAGGCCTTCGGTCACGAGCAGTACTTC

v_gene: TRBV18
j_gene: TRBJ2-1
d_gene: TRBD1
abundance: -
len: 15
CDR3aa: CASSPRQGARNEQFF
CDR3nt: TGTGCCAGCTCACCTAGACAGGGGGCGCGGAATGAGCAGTTCTTC

v_gene: TRBV2
j_gene: TRBJ2-7
d_gene: TRBD2
abundance: -
len: 15
CDR3aa: CASSEASGSPYEQYF
CDR3nt: TGTGCCAGCAGTGAAGCTAGCGGGAGTCCCTACGAGCAGTACTTC

v_gene: TRBV24-1
j_gene: TRBJ2-7
d_gene: -
abundance: -
len: 16
CDR3aa: CATSDPGSRGIDEQYF
CDR3nt: TGTGCCACCAGTGATCCGGGGAGTAGAGGGATCGACGAGCAGTACTTC

v_gene: TRBV5-1
j_gene: TRBJ1-1
d_gene: TRBD1
abundance: -
len: 14
CDR3aa: CASSLTGGSTEAFF
CDR3nt: TGCGCCAGCAGCCTAACAGGGGGGAGCACTGAAGCTTTCTTT

v_gene: TRBV6-5
j_gene: TRBJ2-5
d_gene: -
abundance: -
len: 13
CDR3aa: CASGSGSGETQYF
CDR3nt: TGTGCCAGCGGATCGGGGTCTGGGGAGACCCAGTACTTC

v_gene: TRBV18
j_gene: TRBJ2-1
d_gene: TRBD2
abundance: -
len: 13
CDR3aa: CASSRGGSNEQFF
CDR3nt: TGTGCCAGCTCACGGGGGGGATCCAATGAGCAGTTCTTC

v_gene: TRBV19
j_gene: TRBJ2-1
d_gene: -
abundance: -
len: 15
CDR3aa: CASSIDAGPYNEQFF
CDR3nt: TGTGCCAGTAGTATAGACGCGGGCCCATACAATGAGCAGTTCTTC

v_gene: TRBV7-2
j_gene: TRBJ2-7
d_gene: TRBD2
abundance: -
len: 16
CDR3aa: CASSLGYSGGLYEQYF
CDR3nt: TGTGCCAGCAGCTTAGGCTATTCGGGGGGGCTCTACGAGCAGTACTTC

v_gene: TRBV27
j_gene: TRBJ2-5
d_gene: -
abundance: -
len: 13
CDR3aa: CASSRRYQETQYF
CDR3nt: TGTGCCAGCAGTCGGAGGTACCAAGAGACCCAGTACTTC

v_gene: TRBV7-3
j_gene: TRBJ2-3
d_gene: -
abundance: -
len: 14
CDR3aa: CASSLGGYTDTQYF
CDR3nt: TGTGCCAGCAGCTTGGGAGGATACACAGATACGCAGTATTTT

v_gene: TRBV7-8
j_gene: TRBJ2-1
d_gene: -
abundance: -
len: 16
CDR3aa: CASSLEAGADYNEQFF
CDR3nt: TGTGCCAGCAGCTTAGAGGCGGGGGCGGATTACAATGAGCAGTTCTTC

v_gene: TRBV19
j_gene: TRBJ2-5
d_gene: -
abundance: once
len: 14
CDR3aa: CASSPYLYQETQYF
CDR3nt: TGTGCCAGTAGCCCCTACCTGTACCAAGAGACCCAGTACTTC

v_gene: TRBV5-1
j_gene: TRBJ1-3
d_gene: -
abundance: -
len: 17
CDR3aa: CASSLGSGRSSGNTIYF
CDR3nt: TGCGCCAGCAGCTTGGGGTCTGGCAGAAGCTCTGGAAACACCATATATTTT

v_gene: TRBV21-1
j_gene: TRBJ1-1
d_gene: -
abundance: -
len: 15
CDR3aa: CASSKDRGREAEAFF
CDR3nt: TGTGCCAGCAGCAAAGACAGGGGGCGCGAAGCTGAAGCTTTCTTT

v_gene: TRBV18
j_gene: TRBJ1-5
d_gene: -
abundance: few
len: 14
CDR3aa: CASSTQGEGQPQHF
CDR3nt: TGTGCCAGCTCTACACAAGGGGAAGGACAGCCCCAGCATTTT